Sequencing of this T cell receptor (beta chain) was carried out in a study of T-cell reconstitution after alpha-beta-depleted transplantation in children. The study, taken as a whole, reports: Several hundred expanded graft clones reportedly were the source of alpha-beta T cells about two months after transplant. It was newly produced T cells that mostly accounted for T-cell counts and diversity one year after transplant.

The V and J ends lost 6 bases and 4 bases, in that order; junction bases with no gene match: 8. The CDR3 totals 16 residues. Germline V gene data show CDR1 as ENHRY and CDR2 as SYGVKD. Concerning this clonotype: Its matching antigen is unknown.

The TCRbeta library was prepared with unique molecular identifiers. MiXCR, run by TCRdb on the PCR reads, gives a single entry per CDR3 protein. The sample consists of around 960,000 distinct CDR3 sequences, about 30% of them appearing once. The clonotype comes from a boy younger than two who had a stem cell transplant for SCID, so the T cells may come from the graft donor. This rearrangement joins TRBV10-3 to TRBJ2-1, with 11 bases matching TRBD1. The sample was PBMCs, mostly from graft donor cells, taken 360 days after TCRalphabeta/CD19-depleted stem cell transplant. The CDR3 loop is CAISRTGTGGYNEQFF. The CDR3 nucleotides read TGTGCCATCAGCCGAACCGGGACAGGGGGGTACAATGAGCAGTTCTTC.